This T cell receptor beta chain was sequenced for a study of control samples from healthy donors and cancer patients (dated by TCRdb to 2018 to 2020). Cut back by 3 bases and 10 bases, the V and J ends lie 7 bases apart. The CDR3 numbers 12 residues from cysteine through phenylalanine. The sequence is cut down to CDR3 DNA, 36 bases in frame from base 1. The germline V gene (reference sequence) specifies LNHNV as CDR1 and YYDKDF as CDR2. The library was built by means of the immunoSEQ multiplex PCR assay. In its TCRdb copy, this immuneACCESS table keeps in-frame sequences only and misses some clones. Where compared with another copy, unresolved V genes explain less than half of these, and the others have no known cause. In this sample the table shows a few hundred thousand clones, more than 80% of which occur a single time. The ten most abundant clones make up just under 6.5% of the sample. For this clone: The antigen it binds to is not known. No base-level quality is on record; no much larger clone is a single base apart.

The sequenced sample consisted of PBMCs. The rearrangement joined TRBV15 to TRBJ2-6, with TRBD1 tentatively as D gene (6 bases match). The clonotype originates from a man in his forties with head and neck cancer. The sequenced DNA is TGTGCCACCAGCAGTGACAGGAACGTCCTGACTTTC. This translates into CATSSDRNVLTF.